This T cell receptor (beta chain) was recorded in a study of CD8 T cells in Susac syndrome. Random hexamers primed reverse transcription of about 0.45 to 1 ug RNA. Across 54 Vbeta and 13 Jbeta, immunoSEQ multiplex PCR amplified TCR beta CDR3. TCRdb re-derived calls from the immunoSEQ multiplex PCR reads in MiXCR, one entry per CDR3 protein. The sample consists of more than 100,000 distinct CDR3 sequences, nearly 95% of them appearing once. Points from the study as a whole: As the study acknowledged, the number of individuals in its TCR sequencing and HLA analysis was relatively small.

The CDR3 is 17 residues long. Trimming removed 0 bases from V and 2 bases from J; junction bases left unmatched: 6. Germline CDR1 and CDR2: SGHRS and YFSETQ. As to this clonotype: No antigen is known for it.

From blood CD8+ and CD4+ T cells, the TCR beta chain was sequenced. The healthy controls were matched to patients by age and sex. This TCR was sampled from a human donor in good health. The chain recombines TRBV5-1 with TRBJ2-5, with 11 bases that match TRBD2. Sequenced input: CD4+ T cells from PBMCs. The CDR3 DNA reads TGCGCCAGCAGCTTGGCCCTAGCGGGAGGTCCACAAGAGACCCAGTACTTC. Amino acid sequence: CASSLALAGGPQETQYF.